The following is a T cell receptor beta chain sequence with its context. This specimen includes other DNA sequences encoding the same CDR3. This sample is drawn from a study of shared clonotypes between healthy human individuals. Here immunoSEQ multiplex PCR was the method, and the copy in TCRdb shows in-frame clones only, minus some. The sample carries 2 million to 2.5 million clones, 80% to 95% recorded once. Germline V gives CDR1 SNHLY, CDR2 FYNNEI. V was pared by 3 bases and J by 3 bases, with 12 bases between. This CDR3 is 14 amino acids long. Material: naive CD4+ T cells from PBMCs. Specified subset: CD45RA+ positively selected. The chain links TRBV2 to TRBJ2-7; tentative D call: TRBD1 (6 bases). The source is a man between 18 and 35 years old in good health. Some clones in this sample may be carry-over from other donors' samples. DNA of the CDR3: TGTGCCAGCAGTGACCAGGGGTCATACTACGAGCAGTACTTC. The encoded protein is CASSDQGSYYEQYF.